This T cell receptor (beta chain) was recorded in a study of shared clonotypes between healthy human individuals. The CDR3 contains 15 residues. Germline V gene sequence: CDR1 SGHTA, CDR2 FQGTGA. J lost 1 base, V lost 2 bases, and 3 bases had no gene match. Concerning this clone itself: Its antigen is as yet unknown.

Donors were Caucasian adults residing in Nashville, Tennessee, USA. TCRdb keeps only in-frame clones here, not all; method: immunoSEQ multiplex PCR. This table holds about 490,000 clones, roughly 80% found once. The study's findings and limits: With few donors, the genetic and exposure-history diversity represented was limited.

Source material: PBMCs. This TCR derives from a woman in her 40s in good health. Some clones in this sample may be carry-over from other donors' samples. The chain employs TRBV7-3 and TRBJ2-3, with 7 bases matching TRBD2. CDR3 DNA sequence: TGTGCCAGCAGCTTACAAGCGGGGCGCACAGATACGCAGTATTTT. The encoded protein is CASSLQAGRTDTQYF.